The 29 T cell receptor beta chains below all came from one sample that was sequenced in a study of OX40 agonist ivuxolimab in advanced cancers. Clones were sequenced by immunoSEQ multiplex PCR, and TCRdb holds only the in-frame ones, with some missing. The sample lists 60,000 or so clones, just over 85% seen once, with roughly 0.99% in the top ten. The material sequenced was CD4+ or CD8+ T cells sorted from blood, taken in a trial of the OX40 agonist ivuxolimab. All receptors derive from an adult with an advanced solid tumor such as melanoma, head and neck, liver or kidney cancer.

The table lists this clone with a few counts. The chain joins TRBV12-5 to TRBJ1-1, with D perhaps matching TRBD1 (5 bases). Germline CDR1 reads LGHNT; CDR2 reads FRNRAP. CDR3 size: 13 residues. V lost 6 bases, J lost 6 bases, and 14 bases lay in between. The CDR3 is CASGKGYQAEAFF. CDR3 sequence (DNA): TGTGCTAGTGGAAAGGGGTACCAAGCTGAAGCTTTCTTT.

The rearrangement joins TRBV6-5 to TRBJ2-7; a weak D match, TRBD1 (6 bases). From germline, CDR1 is MNHEY and CDR2 SVGAGI. The CDR3 is 15 residues long. V was cut by 6 bases and J by 2 bases, with 17 bases left in between. The CDR3 sequence: CASRYDRQKTYEQYF. CDR3 nucleotides: TGTGCCAGCAGATATGACAGGCAAAAAACCTACGAGCAGTACTTC.

V and J are TRBV4-1 and TRBJ1-4, with D possibly being TRBD1 (5 bases). V lost 0 bases and J 9 bases, leaving 17 bases between the germline ends. Germline-derived CDR1 and CDR2 are MGHRA and YSYEKL. This CDR3 is built from 16 residues. CDR3 in DNA: TGCGCCAGCAGCCAAGAATGGGAGGGAAAGGGGAAAAAACTGTTTTTT. It encodes CASSQEWEGKGKKLFF.

The CDR3 is CASSNSGGNQPQHF. Written as DNA, the CDR3 is TGTGCCAGCAGCAACTCAGGGGGCAATCAGCCCCAGCATTTT. The rearrangement uses TRBV11-2 and TRBJ1-5; D may be TRBD1 (6 bases). The V gene's germline CDR1 is SGHAT and CDR2 FQNNGV. The V and J ends lost 5 bases and 2 bases respectively, with 10 bases between them. The CDR3 is 14 residues long.

This chain uses TRBV6-5 with TRBJ1-2; D gene unclear. Trimming cost V 5 bases and J 2 bases, with 9 bases left between them. The CDR3 is made up of 13 amino acids. The germline gives CDR1 MNHEY, CDR2 SVGAGI. CDR3 loop: CASSGGSNYGYTF. CDR3 bases: TGTGCCAGCAGTGGCGGGAGCAACTATGGCTACACCTTC.

The chain has TRBV7-9 and TRBJ2-5; 12 bases are a match to TRBD1. CDR3 length equals 19 residues. The ends lost 0 bases at V and 1 base at J; junction bases unmatched: 9. Germline V CDR1 and CDR2: SEHNR, FQNEAQ (reference sequence). The CDR3 DNA reads as TGTGCCAGCAGCTTAGCGCGAGGGGACAGGGGGCGAGGCCAAGAGACCCAGTACTTC. Amino acids: CASSLARGDRGRGQETQYF.

This clone has a single count. The chain carries TRBV7-3 and TRBJ2-3; 8 nucleotides match TRBD1. V lost 4 bases and J lost 3; bases outside the gene matches: 9. The CDR3 contains 16 residues. The germline CDR1 and CDR2 sequences are SGHTA and FQGTGA. CDR3 DNA sequence: TGTGCCAGCAGCTCGTCACTCGGACAGGGTACAGATACGCAGTATTTT. Translation gives CASSSSLGQGTDTQYF.

This chain uses TRBV7-9 with TRBJ1-2; no firm D call. V shed 3 bases and J shed 8 bases, with 16 bases lying between them. Germline V gene lookup returns CDR1 SEHNR and CDR2 FQNEAQ (reference sequence). The CDR3 sequence is 14 residues long. CDR3 in amino acids: CASSFEEGTRGYTF. The DNA for the CDR3 is TGTGCCAGCAGCTTCGAGGAGGGAACGCGAGGCTACACCTTC.

This clone was seen only a few times. The rearrangement uses TRBV7-9 and TRBJ2-5; D is ambiguous. V dropped 1 base and J dropped 1 base, with 7 bases sitting between them. Germline CDR1 and CDR2: SEHNR and FQNEAQ (reference sequence). The length of the CDR3 is 14 residues. The CDR3 is CASSLEYFQETQYF. In nucleotides, the CDR3 is TGTGCCAGCAGCTTAGAGTACTTCCAAGAGACCCAGTACTTC.

The chain joins TRBV12-1 to TRBJ1-2. TRBV12-1 is a pseudogene locus. The CDR3 has 14 residues. In nucleotides, the CDR3 is TGTGCCAGCAGTTCAGGCGGGGGGGCCGGTGGCTACACCTTC. The encoded protein is CASSSGGGAGGYTF.

The chain is built from TRBV2 and TRBJ2-1; possible D gene TRBD1, 5 bases. V lost 2 bases to trimming and J lost 4 bases, with 9 bases between them. This CDR3 comprises 14 residues. The germline CDR1 and CDR2 sequences are SNHLY and FYNNEI. The DNA for the CDR3 is TGTGCCAGCAGTGAATTGACAGAATACAATGAGCAGTTCTTC. Its translation: CASSELTEYNEQFF.

The chain carries TRBV6-1 and TRBJ2-2, with 8 nucleotides matching TRBD1. The junction had 6 bases not matched to a gene; V was cut back by 5 bases and J by 4 bases. CDR1 and CDR2 (germline): MNHNS, SASEGT. This CDR3 spans 15 amino acids. In nucleotides, the CDR3 is TGTGCCAGCAGTAGACAGGGGCTAGCCACCGGGGAGCTGTTTTTT. Its translation: CASSRQGLATGELFF.

The chain joins TRBV7-7 to TRBJ2-2; 10 nucleotides align to TRBD1. CDR1 is SSHAT, CDR2 FNYEAQ, per germline (reference sequence). CDR3 length equals 18 residues. J was trimmed by 4 bases and V by 1 base; bases with no gene match: 9. The CDR3 loop reads CASSLGPPGTGVTGELFF. CDR3 DNA: TGTGCCAGCAGCTTAGGGCCACCCGGGACAGGGGTCACCGGGGAGCTGTTTTTT.

The chain recombines TRBV6-5 with TRBJ1-6; a weak D match, TRBD1 (6 bases). Per germline, CDR1 MNHEY and CDR2 SVGAGI. Trimming cost V 0 bases and J 3 bases, with 9 bases left between them. The CDR3 runs to 16 residues. CDR3 amino acids: CASSYSGRGYNSPLHF. CDR3 DNA sequence: TGTGCCAGCAGTTACTCGGGCAGGGGCTATAATTCACCCCTCCACTTT.

The genes are TRBV11-3 and TRBJ1-1, with D hard to call. CDR3 length equals 15 residues. V lost 1 base to trimming and J lost 5 bases, with 14 bases between them. CDR1 and CDR2 (germline): SGHNT, YENEEA. The CDR3 region has the DNA TGTGCCAGCAGCTTAGCTTTTATTTCGGGGACTGAAGCTTTCTTT. As protein: CASSLAFISGTEAFF.

The chain is built from TRBV5-4 and TRBJ2-3; 8 bases line up with TRBD1. This CDR3 has 15 residues. The V gene end was trimmed by 5 bases and the J gene end by 3 bases; junction bases not matched to a gene: 8. Germline CDR1 reads SGHNT; CDR2 reads YYREEE (reference sequence). The CDR3 region has the DNA TGTGCCAGCAGTAAAGAGACAGGGGTAACAGATACGCAGTATTTT. Translating gives CASSKETGVTDTQYF.

The chain joins TRBV7-9 to TRBJ1-2, with 9 bases that match TRBD1. Trimming at V came to 5 bases and at J to 8 bases, leaving 6 bases not matched to a gene. CDR3 length equals 13 residues. Per the germline V gene, CDR1 is SEHNR and CDR2 is FQNEAQ (reference sequence). The CDR3 DNA reads TGTGCCAGCAGCGAGCGGACAGGGGTCGGCTACACCTTC. This translates into CASSERTGVGYTF.

In this sample, this clone turned up a few times. CDR3 amino acids: CASSQDRGFSGYTF. CDR3 DNA: TGCGCCAGCAGCCAAGACAGGGGCTTTAGTGGCTACACCTTC. This rearrangement joins TRBV4-1 to TRBJ1-2, with D possibly matching TRBD1 (6 bases). CDR3 size: 14 residues. Germline CDR1 is MGHRA and CDR2 is YSYEKL. Between the trimmed V and J ends, which lost 0 bases and 7 bases, there was a span of 12 bases.

This clone was counted a single time. The genes are TRBV4-1 and TRBJ1-1; D is unclear. The CDR3 totals 14 residues. Germline V gives CDR1 MGHRA, CDR2 YSYEKL. V shed 5 bases and J shed 10 bases, with 20 bases lying between them. CDR3 coding DNA: TGCGCCAGCAGCAACCCACCCCGGAGCCAGGCAGCTTTCTTT. Translated: CASSNPPRSQAAFF.

The CDR3 sequence: CASSLREIGEKLFF. Here the CDR3 DNA reads TGTGCCAGCAGTTTAAGGGAGATAGGTGAAAAACTGTTTTTT. The chain carries TRBV28 and TRBJ1-4, with D hard to call. The CDR3 has 14 residues. V was pared by 2 bases and J by 7 bases, with 11 bases between. Germline V lookup: CDR1 MDHEN, CDR2 SYDVKM.

V gene TRBV11-2 combines with J gene TRBJ2-1, with TRBD1 matching over 7 bases. This CDR3 contains 15 residues. V shed 3 bases and J 9 bases; nucleotides not matched to a gene: 11. CDR1 and CDR2 from the germline V gene are SGHAT and FQNNGV. The CDR3 DNA is TGTGCCAGCAGCTTTACAGGGGTGGGGGTCAGTGAGCAGTTCTTC. It specifies CASSFTGVGVSEQFF.

This sequence joins TRBV2 and TRBJ1-2; 9 nucleotides line up with TRBD1. Germline assignment: CDR1 SNHLY and CDR2 FYNNEI. V lost 6 bases and J lost 6; bases outside the gene matches: 5. The CDR3 is made up of 13 amino acids. The CDR3 sequence: CASRDRGYDGYTF. CDR3 nucleotides: TGTGCCAGCAGGGACAGGGGTTACGATGGCTACACCTTC. The whole variable domain, remainder taken from reference TRBV2 and TRBJ1-2, is EPEVTQTPSHQVTQMGQEVILRCVPISNHLYFYWYRQILGQKVEFLVSFYNNEISEKSEIFDDQFSVERPDGSNFTLKIRSTKLEDSAMYFCASRDRGYDGYTFGSGTRLTVV.

The V gene is TRBV30, the J gene TRBJ2-6; 8 bases fit TRBD2. Germline assignment: CDR1 GTSNPN and CDR2 SVGIG (reference sequence). V lost 2 bases and J lost 8; bases outside the gene matches: 8. The length of the CDR3 is 15 residues. For the CDR3, the DNA is TGTGCCTGGAGTTACGGGAGGGGTTTTACCAACGTCCTGACTTTC. Translated: CAWSYGRGFTNVLTF.

This chain uses TRBV7-8 with TRBJ1-4; 9 bases map to TRBD1. The CDR3 is made up of 16 amino acids. CDR1 and CDR2 (germline): SGHVS, FQNEAQ. Trimming at V came to 5 bases and at J to 3 bases, leaving 7 bases not matched to a gene. The CDR3 loop reads CASSILQGAANEKLFF. Written as DNA, the CDR3 is TGTGCCAGCAGCATACTACAGGGGGCGGCTAATGAAAAACTGTTTTTT.

This chain connects TRBV28 to TRBJ1-2; weak D call: TRBD1 (5 bases). The length of the CDR3 is 14 residues. Per the germline V gene, CDR1 is MDHEN and CDR2 is SYDVKM. V was clipped by 6 bases and J by 4 bases, with 15 bases between them. CDR3 region: CASRTAGGAYGYTF. In DNA form, the CDR3 reads TGTGCCAGCAGAACCGCGGGAGGGGCCTATGGCTACACCTTC.

This clone appeared a few times. The chain joins TRBV5-6 to TRBJ1-4, with D possibly being TRBD1 (6 bases). The germline V and J ends were trimmed by 7 bases and 8 bases, with 15 bases remaining between them. The CDR3 has 13 amino acids. Germline V lookup: CDR1 SGHDT, CDR2 YYEEEE. Here the CDR3 DNA reads TGTGCCAGCGGATGGCAGGGGAGCGAAAAACTGTTTTTT. The encoded protein is CASGWQGSEKLFF.

The gene calls are TRBV6-6 and TRBJ1-6, with 7 nucleotides matching TRBD1. Germline V gene lookup returns CDR1 MNHNY and CDR2 SVGAGI (reference sequence). This CDR3 is built from 16 residues. V trimming: 0 bases; J trimming: 4 bases; junction bases outside the gene matches: 3. This CDR3 is CASSYSMGQYNSPLHF. The DNA of the CDR3 is TGTGCCAGCAGTTACTCAATGGGACAGTATAATTCACCCCTCCACTTT.

The chain joins TRBV5-3 to TRBJ2-5; D is possibly TRBD1 (6 bases). TRBV5-3 is filed as an ORF, its function uncertain. V lost 4 bases, J lost 5 bases, and 27 bases lay in between. The CDR3 sequence is 18 residues long. Here the CDR3 DNA reads TGTGCCAGAAGCCCAGACCCGGGACACTACGTGAGGGAGGAGACCCAGTACTTC. Its protein product is CARSPDPGHYVREETQYF.

CDR3 in DNA: TGTGCCAGCAGCTTGCAAAGGACAGGGGAGAACACTGAAGCTTTCTTT. Encoded protein: CASSLQRTGENTEAFF. The chain recombines TRBV5-6 with TRBJ1-1; TRBD1 matches 9 bases. The CDR3 is made up of 16 amino acids. After removal of 1 base from V and 1 base from J, the junction contained 5 bases not matched to a gene. The germline V gene has CDR1 SGHDT and CDR2 YYEEEE.